This T cell receptor (beta chain) comes out of a study of neurological immune-mediated disorders (dated 2019 in TCRdb). Notes on the research overall: Among the approximately 34 multiple sclerosis patients, relapsing-remitting MS accounted for about 31 and secondary progressive MS accounted for 3. Alongside PBMC samples, the set of 106 TCR-beta libraries contained longitudinal samples, technical triplicates, and paired CD4+ and CD8+ T-cell subsets that had been sorted. The cohort comprised roughly 69 subjects: 15 or so HAM/TSP patients, around 35 multiple sclerosis patients and 20 or so healthy controls. The study compared peripheral blood TCR-beta repertoires of HTLV-I-associated myelopathy (HAM/TSP) patients, multiple sclerosis patients and healthy controls using UMI-based sequencing.

cDNA was synthesized by template-switch 5'RACE using a primer with a 10-nucleotide random unique molecular identifier that tagged each TCR transcript. Every sequencing run yielded over 190 million TCR-beta sequences covering 15-18 subjects. The RNeasy kit was used to extract total RNA. The KAPA Real-time Library Amplification kit was used to amplify TCR-beta VDJ regions with primers targeting the TCR constant region and the 5'RACE anchor. A first PCR added sample indexes and Illumina adaptors, and a second PCR then raised library yield. After Ampure bead purification, the TCR product of roughly 650 bp was size-selected on a 2% E-gel SizeSelection system. Before pooling, library quality was checked on a Bioanalyzer, concentration was measured with Qubit, and libraries were quantified with the Kapa Library Quantification kit. Libraries were sequenced paired-end 2 x 150 bp on an Illumina HiSeq 2500. To increase sequence diversity, 25-30% phiX was spiked into each library pool. Regarding the original processing steps: Quality-filtered reads were processed with the UMI-based MiGEC pipeline, and over 75% of raw TCR sequences were removed by the MiGEC pipeline during error correction. VDJ genes were aligned to IMGT germline references, and each clonotype was defined by a unique CDR3 amino acid sequence together with V-J genes. VDJtools evaluated clonal expansion, Shannon diversity and CDR3 relatedness (CalcPairwiseDistances, ClusterSamples); CLCbio workbench built phylogenetic trees. Expanded clones were defined as having at least 8 unique UMIs, based on coefficient-of-variation modelling across technical triplicates. Through fastp at Q25 and MiXCR, TCRdb rebuilt clones from the public reads, retaining in-frame beta chains. Every CDR3 protein is listed once, alongside the most common genes and DNA of its rows. The authors' filters were not applied to this entry. The sample yields 60,000 to 70,000 distinct CDR3 sequences; more than 4.5% were counted once. The ten most abundant clones make up about 6% of the sample.

CDR1 and CDR2 are drawn from the germline V gene: SNHLY, FYNNEI. V is pared back by 8 bases and J by 5 bases, with 9 bases lying between the germline termini. There are 12 amino acids in the CDR3, from cysteine to phenylalanine inclusive. Just CDR3 DNA is preserved here, 36 bases in frame from base 1. The investigation overall reported the following: No identical CDR3 amino acid sequences were shared among expanded clones across subjects, suggesting private TCR-beta repertoires in all groups. In a phylogenetic analysis, the repertoires of 18 out of 34 MS patients fell into a single cluster of related CDR3 sequences, pointing to a possible signature at the repertoire level. TCR clonal expansion was highest in HAM/TSP patients and lowest in MS patients, with MS patients falling below even healthy controls. The MS cluster showed no association with clinical or MRI features, and the authors stated that larger cohorts are needed.

Ten or more counts support this clonotype. The clone's antigen remains unknown. It has no much larger one-base neighbor in the sample; base qualities were not kept. For the unsorted PBMC libraries, 2 million PBMCs were stored in RNAlater at -80 degrees C until RNA extraction and were used to generate the libraries. Multiple sclerosis patients were enrolled in a US clinical protocol evaluating disease progression by magnetic resonance imaging. Peripheral blood was subjected to Ficoll-Hypaque density gradient centrifugation to isolate PBMCs, which were then cryopreserved in liquid nitrogen. Sequencing was performed on PBMCs. Recombination linked TRBV2 to TRBJ1-4; no D segment can be confidently identified. The receptor comes from a human donor with multiple sclerosis. The donor label of this sample is uncertain. The CDR3 reads CASLGGNEKLFF. Read as DNA, the sequence is TGTGCCAGCCTCGGAGGGAATGAAAAACTGTTTTTT.